One sample yielded the 9 T cell receptor beta chains listed below, sequenced in a study of blood T cell repertoires in COVID-19. TCRdb keeps only in-frame clones here, not all; method: immunoSEQ multiplex PCR. This table holds over 150,000 clones, roughly 88% found once. The sample comprised peripheral blood. The source of these receptors is a man in his 60s with COVID-19, enrolled during active disease.

This clone turned up a few times. The rearrangement links TRBV18 to TRBJ1-2, with 7 positions matching TRBD1. CDR3 size: 13 residues. Germline loops: CDR1 KGHSH, CDR2 LQKENI. J gave up 3 bases and V 5 bases, and 3 bases lay outside the gene matches. The CDR3 protein is CASSATGDYGYTF. Written as DNA, the CDR3 is TGTGCCAGCTCAGCCACAGGGGACTATGGCTACACCTTC. The full variable domain, completed using reference TRBV18 and TRBJ1-2, is NAGVMQNPRHLVRRRGQEARLRCSPMKGHSHVYWYRQLPEEGLKFMVYLQKENIIDESGMPKERFSAEFPKEGPSILRIQQVVRGDSAAYFCASSATGDYGYTFGSGTRLTVV.

This clone was picked up one time. V gene TRBV28 combines with J gene TRBJ1-5; maybe TRBD1 (5 bases). The CDR3 has 17 residues. Germline CDR1 MDHEN, CDR2 SYDVKM. The V end was cut by 5 bases, the J end by 9 bases, with 26 bases between. As DNA, the CDR3 is TGTGCCAGCAGTACACAGGTTCGGGTCTCCCTTCAAGCGCCCCAGCATTTT. As protein: CASSTQVRVSLQAPQHF.

CDR3: CAVKAGDIRAQYF. CDR3 DNA sequence: TGTGCCGTTAAAGCGGGAGATATCCGTGCGCAGTATTTT. The chain employs TRBV6-5 and TRBJ2-3, with 8 bases matching TRBD2. CDR1 is MNHEY, CDR2 SVGAGI, per germline. V shed 11 bases, J shed 10 bases, and the junction held 14 bases outside the gene matches. The CDR3 spans 13 residues.

The chain is built from TRBV28 and TRBJ2-6, with no clear D. The length of the CDR3 is 15 residues. V was trimmed by 5 bases and J by 8 bases, leaving 16 bases between them. The V gene's germline CDR1 is MDHEN and CDR2 SYDVKM. CDR3 DNA: TGTGCCAGCAGTCATGGCTTTGAGGAAACCAACGTCCTGACTTTC. Translating it yields CASSHGFEETNVLTF.

This sequence joins TRBV29-1 and TRBJ2-3; TRBD2 matches at 12 bases. In germline, CDR1 is SQVTM, CDR2 ANQGSEA. The CDR3 has 16 amino acids. Unmatched junction bases numbered 5, after V lost 4 bases and J lost 0 bases. CDR3 DNA sequence: TGCAGCGTTGGCGGGACTAGCGGGCGCAGCACAGATACGCAGTATTTT. It translates to CSVGGTSGRSTDTQYF.

CDR3 in amino acids: CASVRDRGSNSPLHF. The CDR3 nucleotides are TGTGCCAGCGTCCGGGACAGGGGTAGTAATTCACCCCTCCACTTT. The chain carries TRBV11-2 and TRBJ1-6, with TRBD1 matching 10 bases. V shed 8 bases, J shed 6 bases, and the junction held 7 bases outside the gene matches. The germline CDR1 and CDR2 sequences are SGHAT and FQNNGV. This CDR3 is built from 15 residues.

The chain has TRBV25-1 and TRBJ1-1; 7 bases agree with TRBD1. The CDR3 sequence is 14 residues long. V lost 4 bases to trimming and J lost 4 bases; unmatched junction nucleotides: 6. CDR1 is MGHDK and CDR2 is SYGVNS in the germline V gene. The CDR3 DNA follows: TGTGCCAGCAGTGGCCTCCGACAGGGCACTGAAGCTTTCTTT. Translation: CASSGLRQGTEAFF.

This chain uses TRBV18 with TRBJ1-4; the D is unclear. The CDR3 extends over 17 amino acids. V was clipped by 1 base and J by 2 bases, with 14 bases between them. The germline CDR1 and CDR2 sequences are KGHSH and LQKENI. CDR3 coding DNA: TGTGCCAGCTCACCACGGGGTCCGACTACCACTAATGAAAAACTGTTTTTT. It specifies CASSPRGPTTTNEKLFF.

The V call is TRBV27, the J call TRBJ1-2; TRBD1 aligns across 10 bases. V shed 2 bases and J 4 bases; nucleotides not matched to a gene: 4. The CDR3 extends over 15 amino acids. Germline values: CDR1 MNHEY, CDR2 SMNVEV (reference sequence). The CDR3 DNA reads as TGTGCCAGCAGTTTAGGGACAGGGGAGGGCTATGGCTACACCTTC. As protein: CASSLGTGEGYGYTF.